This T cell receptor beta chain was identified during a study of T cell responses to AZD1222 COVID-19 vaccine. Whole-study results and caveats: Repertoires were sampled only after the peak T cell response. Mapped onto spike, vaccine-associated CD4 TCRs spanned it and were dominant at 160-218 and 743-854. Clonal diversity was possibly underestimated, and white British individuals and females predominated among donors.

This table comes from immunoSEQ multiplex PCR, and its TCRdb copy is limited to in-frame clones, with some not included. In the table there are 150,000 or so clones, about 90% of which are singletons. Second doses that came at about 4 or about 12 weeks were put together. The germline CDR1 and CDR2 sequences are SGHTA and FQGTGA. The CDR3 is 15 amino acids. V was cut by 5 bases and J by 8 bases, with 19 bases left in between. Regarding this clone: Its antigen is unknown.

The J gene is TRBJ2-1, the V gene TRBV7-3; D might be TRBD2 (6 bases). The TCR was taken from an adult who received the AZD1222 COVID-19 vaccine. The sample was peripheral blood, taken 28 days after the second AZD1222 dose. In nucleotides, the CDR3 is TGTGCCAGCAGCCGGTCCGGGACTGGGGGGTATGAGCAGTTCTTC. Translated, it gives CASSRSGTGGYEQFF.